The 12 T cell receptor beta chains listed next were all sequenced from one sample in a study of T cell responses to AZD1222 COVID-19 vaccine. Repertoires were generated with immunoSEQ multiplex PCR, while TCRdb's copy carries only in-frame clones and drops some. The table has roughly 90,000 clones, 80% to 90% seen once. The input for sequencing was peripheral blood, taken on day 0 of AZD1222 vaccination. These receptors were obtained from an adult in good health.

The chain is built from TRBV27 and TRBJ1-1, with a tentative D call TRBD1 (6 bases). The CDR3 runs 14 residues. With 1 base removed from V and 3 bases from J, the gap between germline ends came to 9 bases. CDR1 and CDR2 from the germline V gene are MNHEY and SMNVEV (reference sequence). The CDR3 coding sequence is TGTGCCAGCAGTTTATACAGGGACTACACTGAAGCTTTCTTT. Amino acid sequence: CASSLYRDYTEAFF.

The chain employs TRBV5-1 and TRBJ2-5, with D possibly being TRBD2 (5 bases). Germline V gene lookup returns CDR1 SGHRS and CDR2 YFSETQ. V lost 4 bases and J 4 bases, leaving 17 bases between the germline ends. This CDR3 is built from 15 residues. The CDR3 protein is CASSPGAGEGETQYF. CDR3 nucleotides: TGCGCCAGCAGCCCGGGTGCGGGTGAAGGAGAGACCCAGTACTTC.

Only one count was recorded for this clone. The chain joins TRBV6-1 to TRBJ2-1, with D unresolved. The CDR3 covers 12 residues. The V gene lost 1 base and the J gene lost 11 bases, with 9 bases spanning the gap. CDR1 is MNHNS, CDR2 SASEGT, per germline. The CDR3 coding sequence is TGTGCCAGCAGTGAAGGCGGTACCCAGCAGTTCTTC. This codes for CASSEGGTQQFF.

The rearrangement uses TRBV29-1 and TRBJ2-7; D is uncertain. Trimming removed 2 bases from V and 3 bases from J, with 5 bases in between. The CDR3 has 11 residues. Germline lookup yields CDR1 SQVTM and CDR2 ANQGSEA. The CDR3 region is CSVESSYEQYF. As DNA, the CDR3 is TGCAGCGTTGAATCCAGCTACGAGCAGTACTTC.

The rearrangement joins TRBV11-2 to TRBJ1-2; D might be TRBD1 (6 bases). This CDR3 region has 14 residues. The germline V gene encodes CDR1 SGHAT and CDR2 FQNNGV. Trimming stripped 5 bases from V and 4 bases from J, with 14 bases between. The CDR3 DNA sequence: TGTGCCAGCAGCGGACGACAGGCTTCCTATGGCTACACCTTC. Its protein product is CASSGRQASYGYTF.

J is TRBJ2-7 and V is TRBV5-6, with 9 nucleotides matching TRBD1. The V gene end was trimmed by 2 bases and the J gene end by 2 bases; junction bases not matched to a gene: 8. Germline V gene sequence: CDR1 SGHDT, CDR2 YYEEEE. The length of the CDR3 is 16 residues. CDR3 in DNA: TGTGCCAGCAGCTTCCACGGACAGGGGTCCACCTACGAGCAGTACTTC. Protein sequence: CASSFHGQGSTYEQYF.

The chain has TRBV18 and TRBJ1-2; weak D call: TRBD1 (5 bases). CDR1 is KGHSH and CDR2 is LQKENI in the germline V gene. The CDR3 runs to 14 residues. The V end was cut by 3 bases, the J end by 3 bases, with 11 bases between. The DNA of the CDR3 is TGTGCCAGCTCACCGCTACAGGAAGACTATGGCTACACCTTC. Amino acids: CASSPLQEDYGYTF. The full variable domain, its missing parts supplied by reference TRBV18 and TRBJ1-2, is NAGVMQNPRHLVRRRGQEARLRCSPMKGHSHVYWYRQLPEEGLKFMVYLQKENIIDESGMPKERFSAEFPKEGPSILRIQQVVRGDSAAYFCASSPLQEDYGYTFGSGTRLTVV.

J is TRBJ2-6 and V is TRBV7-9; no firm D call. Trimming shortened V by 1 base and J by 2 bases, and 6 bases separated the two germline ends. CDR1 and CDR2 from the germline V gene are SEHNR and FQNEAQ (reference sequence). The CDR3 extends over 15 amino acids. CDR3 sequence reads: CASSLGLAGANVLTF. CDR3 DNA sequence: TGTGCCAGCAGCTTAGGTCTCGCTGGGGCCAACGTCCTGACTTTC.

The chain links TRBV3-1 (or the pseudogene TRBV3-2) to TRBJ2-3; D uncertain. CDR1 LGHDT and CDR2 YNNKEL come from the germline V gene (reference sequence). The germline V and J ends were trimmed by 6 bases and 2 bases, with 9 bases remaining between them. The CDR3 is made up of 13 amino acids. CDR3 protein: CASRPDNTDTQYF. The CDR3 DNA follows: TGTGCCAGCAGACCCGACAACACAGATACGCAGTATTTT.

The V and J genes are TRBV30 and TRBJ2-1; 10 bases map to TRBD2. Germline lookup yields CDR1 GTSNPN and CDR2 SVGIG (reference sequence). The CDR3 extends over 14 amino acids. Unmatched junction bases numbered 9, after V lost 3 bases and J lost 10 bases. Here the CDR3 reads CAWRIAGGFSEQFF. In nucleotides, the CDR3 is TGTGCCTGGAGGATAGCGGGGGGATTTAGCGAGCAGTTCTTC.

The chain carries TRBV6-2 or TRBV6-3 and TRBJ1-1, with TRBD1 as a possible D gene (5 bases). Trimming took 2 bases from V and 4 from J, leaving 14 bases between them. CDR1 and CDR2 from the germline V gene are MNHEY and SVGEGT. CDR3 size: 15 residues. The CDR3 DNA is TGTGCCAGCAGTTACGGCGGATTGGGGGGCACTGAAGCTTTCTTT. It translates to CASSYGGLGGTEAFF.

This clone occurred once. V usage is TRBV11-1 and J usage is TRBJ2-7; no clear D gene. Germline CDR1 is SGHAT and CDR2 is FQDESV (reference sequence). The V end was cut by 3 bases, the J end by 2 bases, with 8 bases between. This CDR3 comprises 13 residues. The CDR3 DNA sequence: TGTGCCAGCAGCTTCAGCGCCGCCTACGAGCAGTACTTC. Its translation is CASSFSAAYEQYF.